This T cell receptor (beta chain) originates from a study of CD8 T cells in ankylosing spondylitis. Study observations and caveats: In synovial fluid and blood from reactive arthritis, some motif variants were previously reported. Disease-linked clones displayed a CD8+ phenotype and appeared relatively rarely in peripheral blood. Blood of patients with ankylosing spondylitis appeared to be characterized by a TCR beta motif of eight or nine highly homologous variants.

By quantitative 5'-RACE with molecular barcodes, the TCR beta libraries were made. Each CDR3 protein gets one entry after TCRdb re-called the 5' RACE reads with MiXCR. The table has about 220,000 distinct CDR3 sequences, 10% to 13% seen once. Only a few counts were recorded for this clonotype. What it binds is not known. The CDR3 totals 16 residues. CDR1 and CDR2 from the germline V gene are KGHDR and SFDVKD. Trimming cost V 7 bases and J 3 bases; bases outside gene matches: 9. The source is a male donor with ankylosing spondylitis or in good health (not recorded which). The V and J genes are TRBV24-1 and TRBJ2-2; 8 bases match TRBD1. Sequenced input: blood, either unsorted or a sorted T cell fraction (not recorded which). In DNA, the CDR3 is TGTGCCACCAGCCAAAGCCGGGACAGGCACACCGGGGAGCTGTTTTTT. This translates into CATSQSRDRHTGELFF.